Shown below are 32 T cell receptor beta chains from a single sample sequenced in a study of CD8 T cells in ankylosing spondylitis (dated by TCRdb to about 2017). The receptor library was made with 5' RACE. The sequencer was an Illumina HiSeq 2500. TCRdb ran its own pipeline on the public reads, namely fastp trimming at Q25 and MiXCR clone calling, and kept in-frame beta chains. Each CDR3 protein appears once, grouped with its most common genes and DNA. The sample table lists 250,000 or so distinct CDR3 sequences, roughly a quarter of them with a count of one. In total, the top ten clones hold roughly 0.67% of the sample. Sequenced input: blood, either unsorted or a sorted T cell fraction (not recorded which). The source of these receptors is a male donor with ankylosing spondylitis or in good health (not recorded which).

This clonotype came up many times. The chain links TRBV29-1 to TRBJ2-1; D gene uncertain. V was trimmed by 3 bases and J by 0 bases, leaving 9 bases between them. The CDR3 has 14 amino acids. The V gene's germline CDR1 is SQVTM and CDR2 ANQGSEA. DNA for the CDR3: TGCAGCGTTGACGAAGGTTACTCCTACAATGAGCAGTTCTTC. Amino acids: CSVDEGYSYNEQFF.

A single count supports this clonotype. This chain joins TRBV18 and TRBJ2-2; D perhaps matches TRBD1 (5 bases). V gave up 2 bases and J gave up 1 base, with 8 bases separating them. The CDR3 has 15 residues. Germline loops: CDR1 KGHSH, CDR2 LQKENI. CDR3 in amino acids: CASSPGAGNTGELFF. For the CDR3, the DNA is TGTGCCAGCTCACCAGGGGCAGGGAACACCGGGGAGCTGTTTTTT.

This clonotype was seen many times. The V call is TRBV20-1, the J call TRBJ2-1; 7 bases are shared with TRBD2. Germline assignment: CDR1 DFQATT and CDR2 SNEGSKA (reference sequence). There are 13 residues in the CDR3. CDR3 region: CTARGGLNNEQFF. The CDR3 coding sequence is TGCACAGCCCGCGGGGGTTTAAACAATGAGCAGTTCTTC.

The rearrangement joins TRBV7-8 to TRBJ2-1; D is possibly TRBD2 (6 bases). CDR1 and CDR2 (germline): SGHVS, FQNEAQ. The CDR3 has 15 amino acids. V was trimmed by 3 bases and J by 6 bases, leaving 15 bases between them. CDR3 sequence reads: CASSLPGRGGNEQFF. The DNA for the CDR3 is TGTGCCAGCAGCTTGCCCGGGCGGGGTGGCAATGAGCAGTTCTTC.

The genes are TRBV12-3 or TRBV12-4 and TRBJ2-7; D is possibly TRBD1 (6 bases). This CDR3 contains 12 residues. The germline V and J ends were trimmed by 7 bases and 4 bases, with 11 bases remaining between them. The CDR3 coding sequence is TGTGCCAGCACCCTGGACAGATACGAGCAGTACTTC. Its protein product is CASTLDRYEQYF.

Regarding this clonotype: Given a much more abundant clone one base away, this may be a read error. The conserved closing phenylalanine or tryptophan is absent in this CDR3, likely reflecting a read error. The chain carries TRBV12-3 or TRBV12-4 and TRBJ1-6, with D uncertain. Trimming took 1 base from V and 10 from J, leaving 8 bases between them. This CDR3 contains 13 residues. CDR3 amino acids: CASSLGVVSPLHL. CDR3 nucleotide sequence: TGTGCCAGCAGTTTAGGTGTAGTCTCACCCCTCCACCTT.

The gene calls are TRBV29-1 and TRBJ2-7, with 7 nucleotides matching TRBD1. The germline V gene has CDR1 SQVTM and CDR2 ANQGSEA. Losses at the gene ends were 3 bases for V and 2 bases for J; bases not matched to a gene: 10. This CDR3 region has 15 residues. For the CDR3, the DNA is TGCAGCGTTGACCTGGTTAGGGGGCTTACCTACGAGCAGTACTTC. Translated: CSVDLVRGLTYEQYF.

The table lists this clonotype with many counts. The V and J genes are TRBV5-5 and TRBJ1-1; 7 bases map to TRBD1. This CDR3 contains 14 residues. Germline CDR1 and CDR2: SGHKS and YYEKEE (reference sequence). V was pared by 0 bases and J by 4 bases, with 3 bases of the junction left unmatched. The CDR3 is CASSLDRGFTEAFF. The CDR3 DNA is TGTGCCAGCAGCTTGGACAGGGGATTCACTGAAGCTTTCTTT.

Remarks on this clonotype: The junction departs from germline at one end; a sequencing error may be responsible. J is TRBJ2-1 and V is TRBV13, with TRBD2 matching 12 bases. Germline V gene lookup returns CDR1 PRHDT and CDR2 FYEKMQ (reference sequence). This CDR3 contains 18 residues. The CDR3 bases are TGTGCCTGCAGCTACCCAACCCGACTAGCGGGGGCGGACAATGAGCAGTTCTTC. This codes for CACSYPTRLAGADNEQFF. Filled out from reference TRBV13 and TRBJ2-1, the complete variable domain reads AAGVIQSPRHLIKEKRETATLKCYPIPRHDTVYWYQQGPGQDPQFLISFYEKMQSDKGSIPDRFSAQQFSDYHSELNMSSLELGDSALYFCACSYPTRLAGADNEQFFGPGTRLTVL.

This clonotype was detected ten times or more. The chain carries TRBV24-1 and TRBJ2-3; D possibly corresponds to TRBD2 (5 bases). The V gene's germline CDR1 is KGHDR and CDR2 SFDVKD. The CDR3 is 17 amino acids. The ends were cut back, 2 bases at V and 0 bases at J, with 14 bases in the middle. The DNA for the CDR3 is TGTGCCACCAGTGATTCTAGGTCGGGCGGGAGCACAGATACGCAGTATTTT. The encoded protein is CATSDSRSGGSTDTQYF.

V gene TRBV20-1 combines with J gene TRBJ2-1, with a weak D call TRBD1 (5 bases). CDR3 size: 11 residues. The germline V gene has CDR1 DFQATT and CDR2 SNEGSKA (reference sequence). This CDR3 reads CAWARGDEQFF. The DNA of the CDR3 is TGCGCATGGGCAAGGGGCGATGAGCAGTTCTTC.

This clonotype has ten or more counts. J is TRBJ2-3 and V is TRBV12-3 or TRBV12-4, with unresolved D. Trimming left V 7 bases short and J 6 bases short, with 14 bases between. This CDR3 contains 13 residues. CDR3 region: CASNHGLQDTQYF. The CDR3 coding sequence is TGTGCCAGCAATCATGGGCTGCAGGATACGCAGTATTTT.

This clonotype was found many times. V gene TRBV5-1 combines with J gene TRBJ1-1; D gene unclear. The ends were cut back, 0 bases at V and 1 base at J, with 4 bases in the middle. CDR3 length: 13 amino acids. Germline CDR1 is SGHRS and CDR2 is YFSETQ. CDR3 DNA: TGCGCCAGCAGCTTGGTAGCGAACACTGAAGCTTTCTTT. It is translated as CASSLVANTEAFF.

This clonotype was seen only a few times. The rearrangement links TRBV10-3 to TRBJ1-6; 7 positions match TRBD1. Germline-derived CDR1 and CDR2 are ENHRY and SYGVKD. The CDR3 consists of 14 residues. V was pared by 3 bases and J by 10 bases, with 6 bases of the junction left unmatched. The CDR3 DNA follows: TGTGCCATCAGTGAAAGAGGGGGCGAATCACCCCTCCACTTT. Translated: CAISERGGESPLHF.

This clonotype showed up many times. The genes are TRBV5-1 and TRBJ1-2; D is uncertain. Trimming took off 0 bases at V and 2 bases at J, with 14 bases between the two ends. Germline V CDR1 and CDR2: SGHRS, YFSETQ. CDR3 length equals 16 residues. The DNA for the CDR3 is TGCGCCAGCAGCTTGGATCGGCGGGCTGGGAACTATGGCTACACCTTC. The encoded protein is CASSLDRRAGNYGYTF.

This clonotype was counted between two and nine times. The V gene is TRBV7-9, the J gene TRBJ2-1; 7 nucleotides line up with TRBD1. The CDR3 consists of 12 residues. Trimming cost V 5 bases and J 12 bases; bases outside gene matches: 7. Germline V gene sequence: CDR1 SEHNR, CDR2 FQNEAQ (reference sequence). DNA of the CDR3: TGTGCCAGCAGCAACAGGGGACCCCTGCAGTTCTTC. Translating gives CASSNRGPLQFF. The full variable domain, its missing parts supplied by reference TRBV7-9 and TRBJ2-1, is DTGVSQNPRHKITKRGQNVTFRCDPISEHNRLYWYRQTLGQGPEFLTYFQNEAQLEKSRLLSDRFSAERPKGSFSTLEIQRTEQGDSAMYLCASSNRGPLQFFGPGTRLTVL.

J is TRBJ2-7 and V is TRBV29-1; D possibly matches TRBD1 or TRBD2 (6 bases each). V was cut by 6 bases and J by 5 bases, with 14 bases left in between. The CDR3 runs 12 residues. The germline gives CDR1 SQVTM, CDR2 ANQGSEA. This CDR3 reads CSVGGFENEQYF. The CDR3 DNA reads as TGCAGCGTAGGGGGGTTTGAAAACGAGCAGTACTTC.

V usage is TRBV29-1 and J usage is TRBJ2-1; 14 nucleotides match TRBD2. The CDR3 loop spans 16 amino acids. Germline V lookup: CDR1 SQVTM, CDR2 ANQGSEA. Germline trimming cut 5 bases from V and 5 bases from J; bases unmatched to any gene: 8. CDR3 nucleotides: TGCAGCGTTACATATTGGGGACTAGCGGGAGACAATGAGCAGTTCTTC. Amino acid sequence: CSVTYWGLAGDNEQFF.

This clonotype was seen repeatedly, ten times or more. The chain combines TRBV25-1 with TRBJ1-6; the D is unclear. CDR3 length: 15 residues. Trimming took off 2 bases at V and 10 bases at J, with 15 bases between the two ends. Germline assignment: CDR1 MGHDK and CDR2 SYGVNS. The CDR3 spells CASSEVKLGRSPLHF. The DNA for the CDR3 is TGTGCCAGCAGTGAAGTTAAATTAGGGCGATCACCCCTCCACTTT. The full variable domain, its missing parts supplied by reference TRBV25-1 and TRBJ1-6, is EADIYQTPRYLVIGTGKKITLECSQTMGHDKMYWYQQDPGMELHLIHYSYGVNSTEKGDLSSESTVSRIRTEHFPLTLESARPSHTSQYLCASSEVKLGRSPLHFGNGTRLTVT.

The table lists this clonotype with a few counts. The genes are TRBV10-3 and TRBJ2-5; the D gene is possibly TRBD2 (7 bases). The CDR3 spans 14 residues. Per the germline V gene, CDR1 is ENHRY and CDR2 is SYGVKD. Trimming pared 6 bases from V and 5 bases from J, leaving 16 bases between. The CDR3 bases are TGTGCCATCAGGGCGGGGGCCACGGGGGAGACCCAGTACTTC. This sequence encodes CAIRAGATGETQYF.

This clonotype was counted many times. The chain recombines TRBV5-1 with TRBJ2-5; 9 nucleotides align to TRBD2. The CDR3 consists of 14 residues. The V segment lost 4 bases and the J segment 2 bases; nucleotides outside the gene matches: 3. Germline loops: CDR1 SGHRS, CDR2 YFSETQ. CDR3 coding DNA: TGCGCCAGCAGCGGACTAGCGAGGCAAGAGACCCAGTACTTC. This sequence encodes CASSGLARQETQYF.

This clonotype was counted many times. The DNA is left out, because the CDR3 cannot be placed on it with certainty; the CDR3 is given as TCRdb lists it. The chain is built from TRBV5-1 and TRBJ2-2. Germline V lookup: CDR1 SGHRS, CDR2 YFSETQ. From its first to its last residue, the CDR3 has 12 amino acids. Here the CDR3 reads CASSSTFRSCFF.

The CDR3 DNA is TGCAGTGCTAGAGCCCCGGGACAGGGTGCCAGTGGCTACACCTTC. It specifies CSARAPGQGASGYTF. The chain uses TRBV20-1 and TRBJ1-2, with TRBD1 matching over 9 bases. The CDR3 extends over 15 amino acids. The germline CDR1 and CDR2 sequences are DFQATT and SNEGSKA (reference sequence). The V segment lost 1 base and the J segment 7 bases; nucleotides outside the gene matches: 10.

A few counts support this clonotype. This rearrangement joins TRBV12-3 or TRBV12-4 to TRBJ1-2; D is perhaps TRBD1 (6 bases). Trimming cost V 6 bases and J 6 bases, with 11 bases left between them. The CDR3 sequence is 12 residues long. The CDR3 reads CASSVGGNGYTF. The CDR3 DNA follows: TGTGCCAGCAGCGTAGGGGGGAATGGCTACACCTTC.

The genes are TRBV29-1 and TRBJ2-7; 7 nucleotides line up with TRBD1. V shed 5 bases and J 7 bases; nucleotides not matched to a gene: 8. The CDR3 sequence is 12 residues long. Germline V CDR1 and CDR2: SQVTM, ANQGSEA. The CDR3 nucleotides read TGCAGCGTTACTACAGGGGTGGGGGAGCAGTACTTC. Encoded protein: CSVTTGVGEQYF.

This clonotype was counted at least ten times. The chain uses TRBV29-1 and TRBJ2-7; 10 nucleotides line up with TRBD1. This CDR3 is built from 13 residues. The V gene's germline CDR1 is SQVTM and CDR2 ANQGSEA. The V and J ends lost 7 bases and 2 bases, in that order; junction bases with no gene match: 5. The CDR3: CSARTGGPYEQYF. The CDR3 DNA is TGCAGCGCCCGGACAGGGGGACCCTACGAGCAGTACTTC.

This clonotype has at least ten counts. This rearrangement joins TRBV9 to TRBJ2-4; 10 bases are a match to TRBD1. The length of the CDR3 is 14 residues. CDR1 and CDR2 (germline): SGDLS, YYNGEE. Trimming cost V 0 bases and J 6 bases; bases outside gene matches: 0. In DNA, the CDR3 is TGTGCCAGCAGCGTAGGGACAGGGGGAAACATTCAGTACTTC. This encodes CASSVGTGGNIQYF.

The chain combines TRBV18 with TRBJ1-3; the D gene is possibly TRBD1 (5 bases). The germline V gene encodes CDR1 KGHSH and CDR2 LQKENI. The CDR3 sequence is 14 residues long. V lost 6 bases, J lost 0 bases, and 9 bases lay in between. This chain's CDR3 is CASSPDSSGNTIYF. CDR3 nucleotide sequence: TGTGCCAGCTCTCCCGACAGCTCTGGAAACACCATATATTTT.

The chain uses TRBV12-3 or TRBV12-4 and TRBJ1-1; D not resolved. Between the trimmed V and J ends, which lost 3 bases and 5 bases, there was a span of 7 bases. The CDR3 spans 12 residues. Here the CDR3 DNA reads TGTGCCAGCAGTTTGGGAGATACTGAAGCTTTCTTT. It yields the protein CASSLGDTEAFF.

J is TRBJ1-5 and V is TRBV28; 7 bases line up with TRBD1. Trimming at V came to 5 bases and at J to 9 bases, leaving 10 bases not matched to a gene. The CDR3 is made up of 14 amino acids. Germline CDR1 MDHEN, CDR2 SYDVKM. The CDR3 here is CASSPGTARSPQHF. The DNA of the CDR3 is TGTGCCAGCAGTCCCGGGACAGCAAGGTCGCCCCAGCATTTT.

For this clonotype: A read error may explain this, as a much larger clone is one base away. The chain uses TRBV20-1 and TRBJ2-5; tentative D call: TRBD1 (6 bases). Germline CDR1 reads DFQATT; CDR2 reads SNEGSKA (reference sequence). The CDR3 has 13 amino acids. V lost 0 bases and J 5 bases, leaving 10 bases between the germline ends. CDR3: CSARDPGVETQYF. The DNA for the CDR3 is TGCAGTGCTAGAGATCCAGGGGTGGAGACCCAGTACTTC.

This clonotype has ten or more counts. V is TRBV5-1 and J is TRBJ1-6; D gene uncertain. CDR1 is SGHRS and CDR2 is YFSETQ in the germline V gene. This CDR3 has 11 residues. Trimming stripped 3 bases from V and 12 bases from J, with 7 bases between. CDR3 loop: CASSSRKPLHF. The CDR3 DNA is TGCGCCAGCAGCTCCCGAAAACCCCTCCACTTT.